This T cell receptor (beta chain) emerged from a study of CXCR3-negative and CXCR3-positive naive CD8 T cells. Study details: Per-library TRB read counts averaged about 1.5 +/- 0.3 million, adding up to some 150 million in total. Study-wide findings and caveats: Surface CD5 was comparable between naive subsets; TCR strength was inferred from TRB CDR3 properties. Whereas memory cells differed, naive CXCR3-negative and CXCR3-positive cells shared similar TRBV-TRBJ usage. Greater hydrophobicity was found in TRB CDR3s of CXCR3-positive naive cells than of CXCR3-negative naive cells.

In preparing the TRB cDNA libraries, 5' RACE with UMI labels was used. TCRdb reprocessed the 5' RACE reads, keeping one entry per CDR3 protein, no DNA. The listing records 65,000 to 95,000 distinct CDR3 sequences. This CDR3 spans 16 amino acids. Germline V CDR1 and CDR2: DFQATT, SNEGSKA (reference sequence). A remark on this clonotype: Its specificity is unknown.

The sample was naive CXCR3- CD8+ T cells from blood. As to subset: CD45RO-CCR7+CD27+CD95- naive CD8+ T cells lacking CXCR3 (TNR3-). The V call is TRBV20-1, the J call TRBJ1-2; there is no DNA to check the TCRdb D call of TRBD1. The sequence derives from a human donor in good health. Some clones in this sample may be carry-over from other donors' samples. The CDR3 loop is CSARLPPGQGYYGYTF.